Listed below are T cell receptor beta chains from one sample, sequenced in a study of cytomegalovirus exposure and HLA in healthy donors. Profiling relied on immunoSEQ multiplex PCR, and the TCRdb table lists in-frame clones only, not all of them. This sample yields about 130,000 clones, of which 65% to 75% are seen a single time; 5.8% belongs to the top ten. Material for sequencing was PBMCs. The receptor set was obtained from a woman between 50 and 59 years old in good health and CMV-seropositive. Each CDR3 is given with its conserved first and last residue. The D gene is left open where the match is weak. Some rows have no size entry. The others give once, few or many, or a class for an expanded clone.

j_call d_call v_call clone_size cdr3_aa cdr3_nt
TRBJ1-1 - TRBV11-1 few CASSSYRESGAFF TGTGCCAGCAGCTCCTACAGGGAGAGTGGGGCTTTCTTT
TRBJ2-1 TRBD2 TRBV7-9 once CASSPPPGTRSYNEQFF TGTGCCAGCAGCCCTCCCCCCGGGACTAGATCCTACAATGAGCAGTTCTTC
TRBJ2-1 TRBD2 TRBV10-1 - CASSGGLTHNEQFF TGCGCCAGTTCGGGGGGGCTGACCCACAATGAGCAGTTCTTC
TRBJ2-2 - TRBV21-1 once CASSSVQGPTGELFF TGTGCCAGCAGCAGCGTACAGGGGCCCACCGGGGAGCTGTTTTTT
TRBJ2-5 - TRBV14 - CASSPGETQYF TGTGCCAGCAGCCCCGGTGAGACCCAGTACTTC
TRBJ2-5 TRBD2 TRBV5-5 - CASSLDGLAMTQYF TGTGCCAGCAGCTTGGACGGACTAGCTATGACCCAGTACTTC
TRBJ1-4 - TRBV15 - CATSRDRATNEKLFF TGTGCCACCAGCAGAGACAGGGCTACTAATGAAAAACTGTTTTTT
TRBJ2-1 TRBD1 TRBV7-2 - CASSSTGTVYNEQFF TGTGCCAGCAGCTCCACGGGGACAGTCTACAATGAGCAGTTCTTC
TRBJ1-2 - TRBV30 - CAWSKRGGGYTF TGTGCCTGGAGTAAACGGGGGGGCGGCTACACCTTC
TRBJ1-5 TRBD1 TRBV28 - CASTTGGENQPQHF TGTGCCAGCACAACAGGGGGGGAAAATCAGCCCCAGCATTTT